The entry below gives a single T cell receptor (beta chain) sequence along with its context. This clonotype occurred many times. This clone's antigen is unknown. No base-level quality is on record; no much larger clone is a single base apart. Including the terminal cysteine and phenylalanine, the CDR3 comprises 15 residues. Here the CDR3 DNA is all that survives: 45 bases in frame from base 1. V loses 3 bases of germline sequence and J loses 4 bases, and the interval between the two ends is 14 bases. The germline V gene encodes CDR1 MNHEY and CDR2 SVGAGI. Profiling of TCR beta VDJ combinations and CDR3 sequences used genomic DNA as the template. An Illumina HiSeq 2000 was used for TCR repertoire sequencing. Per the original workflow: Repertoires were assessed using TRBV/TRBJ rearrangement plots, CDR3 size and DJ length profiles, and Simpson's diversity index. The immunodominant clone was defined as the most abundant DNA sequence in deep sequencing data. CDR3 amino acid sequences were checked for sharing across subjects and were also compared against the VDJdb database and published repertoires. Starting from the raw public reads, TCRdb applied fastp trimming at Q25, assembled clones with MiXCR and retained in-frame beta chains. CDR3 protein duplicates are merged, each entry listing the most common genes and DNA. The V and J calls follow TCRdb's processing rather than the paper's. Here the sample has about 160,000 distinct CDR3 sequences; 40% to 55% occur a single time. The ten biggest clones cover roughly 2.8% of the sample.

This sample was included in a study of CD8+CD57+ T cells in acquired aplastic anemia (dated by TCRdb to the late 2010s). Looking at the study overall: A mean of roughly 3.2 ug of DNA, ranging from roughly 0.2 to 30 ug, was extracted from sorted CD4+ and CD8+ cells. CD8+CD57+ expansion was defined as frequency above the mean frequency observed in healthy subjects. The paper's findings and limits, for the study overall: No significant difference in CD8+ Simpson's diversity was found between patients and healthy controls (P=0.060). Twenty-nine CD8+ CDR3 sequences were found in both patients and controls but appeared to be highly expressed in patients and within the immunodominant clones of the patients.

Patients chosen for sequencing had shown expansion of CD8+CD57+ cells by flow cytometry. Severe acquired aplastic anemia was diagnosed in all patients according to International Study of Aplastic Anemia and Agranulocytosis and Camitta criteria. No therapy had been received by the patients at the time of blood sampling. In the study, sorted CD4+ and CD8+ blood T cells from patients with severe aplastic anemia and from healthy subjects underwent deep sequencing of TCR repertoires. Patients were enrolled in the USA under clinicaltrials.gov protocols 00001620, 01623167, 00001397, 00071045, 00081523 and 00961064. Ficoll-Paque density gradient centrifugation was used to isolate peripheral blood mononuclear cells. CD4+ and CD8+ T cells were sorted by FACS or magnetic beads before DNA extraction.

The sequence came from a human donor with aplastic anemia. The chain is assembled from TRBV6-5 and TRBJ2-3, with no reliable assignment of the D segment. Input material: sorted CD4+, CD8+, or CD8+CD57+ T cells (not recorded which) from PBMCs. The CDR3 reads as follows: CASSYGGPPPDTQYF. The nucleotides are TGTGCCAGCAGTTATGGCGGCCCCCCCCCAGATACGCAGTATTTT.